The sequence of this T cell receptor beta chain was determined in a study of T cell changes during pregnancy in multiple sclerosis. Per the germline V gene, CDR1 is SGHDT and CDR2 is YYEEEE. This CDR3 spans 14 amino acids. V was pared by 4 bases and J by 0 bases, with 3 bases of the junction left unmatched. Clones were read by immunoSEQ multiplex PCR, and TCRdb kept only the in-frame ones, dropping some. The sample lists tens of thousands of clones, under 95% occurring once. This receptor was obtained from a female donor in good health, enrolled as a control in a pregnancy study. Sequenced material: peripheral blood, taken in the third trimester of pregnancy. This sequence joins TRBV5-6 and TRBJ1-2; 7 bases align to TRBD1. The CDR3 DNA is TGTGCCAGCAGCCGGGACAGCTCTAACTATGGCTACACCTTC. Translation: CASSRDSSNYGYTF.